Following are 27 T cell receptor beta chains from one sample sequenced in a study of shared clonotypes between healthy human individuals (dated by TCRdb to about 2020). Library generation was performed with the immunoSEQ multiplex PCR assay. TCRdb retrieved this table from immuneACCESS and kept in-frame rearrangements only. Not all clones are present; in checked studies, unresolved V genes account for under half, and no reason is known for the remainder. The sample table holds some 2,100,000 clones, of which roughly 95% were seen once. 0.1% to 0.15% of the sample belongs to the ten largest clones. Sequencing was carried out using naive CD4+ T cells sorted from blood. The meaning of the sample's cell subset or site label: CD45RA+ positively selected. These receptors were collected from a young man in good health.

CDR3 in amino acids: CAGASGGAYEQYF. As DNA, the CDR3 is TGTGCCGGGGCTAGCGGGGGGGCCTACGAGCAGTACTTC. The chain carries TRBV6-6 and TRBJ2-7, with 12 bases lining up with TRBD2. Germline assignment: CDR1 MNHNY and CDR2 SVGAGI (reference sequence). V trimming: 11 bases; J trimming: 2 bases; junction bases outside the gene matches: 4. This CDR3 comprises 13 residues.

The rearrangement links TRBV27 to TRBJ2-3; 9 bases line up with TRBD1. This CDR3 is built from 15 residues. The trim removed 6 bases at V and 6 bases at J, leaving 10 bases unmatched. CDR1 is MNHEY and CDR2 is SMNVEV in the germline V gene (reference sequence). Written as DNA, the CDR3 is TGTGCCAGCAGAGCCCCACAGGGGGCATCGGATACGCAGTATTTT. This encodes CASRAPQGASDTQYF.

This CDR3 reads CASSPSDRGAFF. Here the CDR3 DNA reads TGTGCCAGCTCACCTTCGGACAGGGGTGCTTTCTTT. This rearrangement joins TRBV18 to TRBJ1-1, with 9 bases matching TRBD1. CDR1 is KGHSH and CDR2 is LQKENI in the germline V gene. V lost 3 bases to trimming and J lost 11 bases; unmatched junction nucleotides: 4. The CDR3 has 12 residues.

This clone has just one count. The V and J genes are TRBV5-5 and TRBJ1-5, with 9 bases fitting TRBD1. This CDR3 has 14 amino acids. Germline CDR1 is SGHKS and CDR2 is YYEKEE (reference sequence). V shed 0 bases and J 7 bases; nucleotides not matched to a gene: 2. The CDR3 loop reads CASSLGTGEQPQHF. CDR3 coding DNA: TGTGCCAGCAGCTTGGGGACAGGGGAGCAGCCCCAGCATTTT.

CDR3 bases: TGTGCCACCAGCAGAGGAAATGAGCAGTTCTTC. The encoded protein is CATSRGNEQFF. The chain combines TRBV15 with TRBJ2-1; D gene ambiguous. This CDR3 contains 11 residues. Germline CDR1 is LNHNV and CDR2 is YYDKDF (reference sequence). V lost 1 base and J lost 7, with 2 bases in between.

The CDR3 sequence is CASSGGLAGASDEQFF. The CDR3 DNA follows: TGCGCCAGCAGCGGGGGACTAGCGGGAGCAAGCGATGAGCAGTTCTTC. This rearrangement joins TRBV5-1 to TRBJ2-1, with 14 bases identical to TRBD2. The CDR3 loop spans 16 amino acids. The germline gives CDR1 SGHRS, CDR2 YFSETQ. V trimming: 4 bases; J trimming: 8 bases; junction bases outside the gene matches: 8.

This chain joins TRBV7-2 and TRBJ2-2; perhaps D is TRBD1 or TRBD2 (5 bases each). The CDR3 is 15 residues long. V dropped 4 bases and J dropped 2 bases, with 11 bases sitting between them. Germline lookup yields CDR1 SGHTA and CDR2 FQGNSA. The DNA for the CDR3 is TGTGCCAGCAGCTCGGGACGCGGAAACACCGGGGAGCTGTTTTTT. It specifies CASSSGRGNTGELFF. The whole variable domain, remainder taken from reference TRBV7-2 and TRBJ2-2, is GAGVSQSPSNKVTEKGKDVELRCDPISGHTALYWYRQSLGQGLEFLIYFQGNSAPDKSGLPSDRFSAERTGGSVSTLTIQRTQQEDSAVYLCASSSGRGNTGELFFGEGSRLTVL.

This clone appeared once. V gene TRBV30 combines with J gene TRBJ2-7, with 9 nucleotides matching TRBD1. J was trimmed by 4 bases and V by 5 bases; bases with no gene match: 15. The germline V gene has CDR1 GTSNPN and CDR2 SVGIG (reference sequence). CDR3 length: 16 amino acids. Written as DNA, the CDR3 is TGTGCCTGGGCGAAGGGGGCGGACAGGGGTGGTTACGAGCAGTACTTC. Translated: CAWAKGADRGGYEQYF. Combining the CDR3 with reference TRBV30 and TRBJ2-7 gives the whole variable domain SQTIHQWPATLVQPVGSPLSLECTVEGTSNPNLYWYRQAAGRGLQLLFYSVGIGQISSEVPQNLSASRPQDRQFILSSKKLLLSDSGFYLCAWAKGADRGGYEQYFGPGTRLTVT.

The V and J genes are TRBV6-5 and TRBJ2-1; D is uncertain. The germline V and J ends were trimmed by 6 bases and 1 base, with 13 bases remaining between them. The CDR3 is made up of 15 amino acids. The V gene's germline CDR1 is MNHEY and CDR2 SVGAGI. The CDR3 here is CASSRDAISYNEQFF. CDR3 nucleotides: TGTGCCAGCAGCCGCGACGCGATTTCCTACAATGAGCAGTTCTTC.

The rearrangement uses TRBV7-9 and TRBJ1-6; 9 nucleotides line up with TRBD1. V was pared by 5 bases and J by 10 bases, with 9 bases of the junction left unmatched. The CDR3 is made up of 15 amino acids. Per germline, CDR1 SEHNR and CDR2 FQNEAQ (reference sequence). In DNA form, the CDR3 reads TGTGCCAGCAGCCCGATGACAGGGGGGGAATCACCCCTCCACTTT. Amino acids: CASSPMTGGESPLHF.

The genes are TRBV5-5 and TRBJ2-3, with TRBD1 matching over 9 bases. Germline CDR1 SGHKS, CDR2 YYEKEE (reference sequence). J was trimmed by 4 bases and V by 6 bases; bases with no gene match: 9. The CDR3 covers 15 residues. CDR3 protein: CASTRTGVSADTQYF. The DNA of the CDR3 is TGTGCCAGCACCCGGACAGGGGTGAGTGCAGATACGCAGTATTTT.

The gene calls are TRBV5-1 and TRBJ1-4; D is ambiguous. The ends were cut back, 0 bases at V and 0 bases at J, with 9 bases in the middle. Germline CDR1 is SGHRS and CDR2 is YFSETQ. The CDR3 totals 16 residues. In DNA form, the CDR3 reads TGCGCCAGCAGCTTGGCCATCGGCGCAACTAATGAAAAACTGTTTTTT. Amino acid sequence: CASSLAIGATNEKLFF.

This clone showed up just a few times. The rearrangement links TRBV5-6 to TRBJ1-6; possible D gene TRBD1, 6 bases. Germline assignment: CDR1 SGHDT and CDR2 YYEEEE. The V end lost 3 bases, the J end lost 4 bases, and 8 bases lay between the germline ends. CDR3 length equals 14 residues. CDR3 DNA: TGTGCCAGCAGCTACACAGGGTATAATTCACCCCTCCACTTT. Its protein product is CASSYTGYNSPLHF.

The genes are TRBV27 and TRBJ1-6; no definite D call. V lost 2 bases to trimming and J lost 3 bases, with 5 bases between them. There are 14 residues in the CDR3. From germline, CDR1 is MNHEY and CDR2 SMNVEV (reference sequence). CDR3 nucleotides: TGTGCCAGCAGTTTAAAGGTCTATAATTCACCCCTCCACTTT. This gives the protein CASSLKVYNSPLHF.

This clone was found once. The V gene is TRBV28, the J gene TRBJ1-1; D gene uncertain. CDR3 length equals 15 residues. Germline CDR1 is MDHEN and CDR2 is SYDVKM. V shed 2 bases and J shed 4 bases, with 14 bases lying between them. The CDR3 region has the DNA TGTGCCAGCAGTTTAGTACAGTCCGGAATCACTGAAGCTTTCTTT. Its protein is CASSLVQSGITEAFF.

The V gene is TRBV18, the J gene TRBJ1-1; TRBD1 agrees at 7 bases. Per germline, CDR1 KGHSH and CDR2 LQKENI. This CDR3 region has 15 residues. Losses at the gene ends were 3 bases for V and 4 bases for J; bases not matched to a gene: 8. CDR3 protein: CASSPSYAGGTEAFF. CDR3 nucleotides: TGTGCCAGCTCACCTTCCTATGCAGGGGGCACTGAAGCTTTCTTT.

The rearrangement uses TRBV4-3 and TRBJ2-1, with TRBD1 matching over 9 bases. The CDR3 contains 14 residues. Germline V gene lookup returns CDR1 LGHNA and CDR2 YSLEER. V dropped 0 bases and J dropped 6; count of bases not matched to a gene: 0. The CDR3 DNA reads TGCGCCAGCAGCCAAGAACAGGGGGCCAATGAGCAGTTCTTC. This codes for CASSQEQGANEQFF.

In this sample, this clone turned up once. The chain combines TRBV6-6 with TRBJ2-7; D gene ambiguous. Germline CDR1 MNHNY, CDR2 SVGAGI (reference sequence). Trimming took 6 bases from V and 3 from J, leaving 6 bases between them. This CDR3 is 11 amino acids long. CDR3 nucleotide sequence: TGTGCCAGCAGAAACAGCTACGAGCAGTACTTC. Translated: CASRNSYEQYF.

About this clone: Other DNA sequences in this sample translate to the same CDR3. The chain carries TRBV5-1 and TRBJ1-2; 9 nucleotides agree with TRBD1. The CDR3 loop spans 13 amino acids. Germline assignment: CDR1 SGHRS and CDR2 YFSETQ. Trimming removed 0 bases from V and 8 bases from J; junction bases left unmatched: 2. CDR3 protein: CASSLGQGDGYTF. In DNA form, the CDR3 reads TGCGCCAGCAGCTTGGGACAGGGGGACGGCTACACCTTC. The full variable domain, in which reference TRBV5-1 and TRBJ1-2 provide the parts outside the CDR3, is KAGVTQTPRYLIKTRGQQVTLSCSPISGHRSVSWYQQTPGQGLQFLFEYFSETQRNKGNFPGRFSGRQFSNSRSEMNVSTLELGDSALYLCASSLGQGDGYTFGSGTRLTVV.

The DNA for the CDR3 is TGTGCCAGCAGTTACGCGGGGGTCGAGCAGTACTTC. Amino acids: CASSYAGVEQYF. J is TRBJ2-7 and V is TRBV6-6; 7 bases agree with TRBD2. The CDR3 runs to 12 residues. V was pared by 2 bases and J by 6 bases, with 1 base of the junction left unmatched. Germline V gene lookup returns CDR1 MNHNY and CDR2 SVGAGI (reference sequence).

The CDR3 DNA sequence: TGCGCCAGCAGCTTGGCCCGGACAGTGGGTTATAATTCACCCCTCCACTTT. It encodes CASSLARTVGYNSPLHF. The V call is TRBV5-1, the J call TRBJ1-6, with D possibly matching TRBD1 (6 bases). This CDR3 is built from 17 residues. V lost 0 bases to trimming and J lost 4 bases, with 14 bases between them. Per germline, CDR1 SGHRS and CDR2 YFSETQ.

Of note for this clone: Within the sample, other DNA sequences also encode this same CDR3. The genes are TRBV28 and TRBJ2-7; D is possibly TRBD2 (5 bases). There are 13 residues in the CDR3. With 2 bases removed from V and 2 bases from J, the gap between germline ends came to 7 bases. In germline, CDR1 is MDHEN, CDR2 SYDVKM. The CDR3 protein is CASSLRTPYEQYF. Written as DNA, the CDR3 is TGTGCCAGCAGTTTACGGACTCCCTACGAGCAGTACTTC.

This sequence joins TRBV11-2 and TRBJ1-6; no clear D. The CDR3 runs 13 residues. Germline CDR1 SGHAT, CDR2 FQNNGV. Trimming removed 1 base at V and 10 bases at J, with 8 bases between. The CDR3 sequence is CASSLGEVSPLHF. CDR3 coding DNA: TGTGCCAGCAGCTTAGGGGAGGTGTCACCCCTCCACTTT.

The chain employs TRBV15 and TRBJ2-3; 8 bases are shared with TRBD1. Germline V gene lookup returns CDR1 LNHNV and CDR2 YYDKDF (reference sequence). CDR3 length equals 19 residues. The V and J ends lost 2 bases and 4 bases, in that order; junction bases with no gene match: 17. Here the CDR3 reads CATSRSSGGAGPRSDTQYF. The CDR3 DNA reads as TGTGCCACCAGCAGATCTTCAGGGGGCGCAGGCCCTAGGTCAGATACGCAGTATTTT.

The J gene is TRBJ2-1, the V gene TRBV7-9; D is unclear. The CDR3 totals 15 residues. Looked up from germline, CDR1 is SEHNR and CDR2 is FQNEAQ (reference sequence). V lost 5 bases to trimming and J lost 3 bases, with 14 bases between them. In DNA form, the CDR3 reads TGTGCCAGCAGCCGCAGGCGGCAGGACTACAATGAGCAGTTCTTC. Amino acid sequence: CASSRRRQDYNEQFF.

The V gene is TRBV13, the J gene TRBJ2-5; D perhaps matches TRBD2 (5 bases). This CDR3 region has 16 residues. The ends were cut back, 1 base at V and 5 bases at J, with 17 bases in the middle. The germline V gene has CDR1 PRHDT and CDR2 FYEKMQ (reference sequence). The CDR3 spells CASSLVRAESEETQYF. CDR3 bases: TGTGCCAGCAGCTTAGTGCGAGCGGAGAGCGAGGAGACCCAGTACTTC.

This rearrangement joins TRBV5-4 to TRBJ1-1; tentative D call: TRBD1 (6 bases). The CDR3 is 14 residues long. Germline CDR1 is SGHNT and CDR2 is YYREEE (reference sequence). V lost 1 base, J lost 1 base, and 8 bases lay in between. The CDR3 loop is CASSLRGENTEAFF. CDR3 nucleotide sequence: TGTGCCAGCAGCTTGAGGGGGGAGAACACTGAAGCTTTCTTT.